This T cell receptor (beta chain) was retrieved from a study of blood T cell repertoires in COVID-19. Across the whole study: Collection of acute and convalescent COVID-19 samples took place in the United States, Italy and Spain.

The data were produced by immunoSEQ multiplex PCR, yet TCRdb's version contains in-frame clones alone and is incomplete. The repertoire has roughly 110,000 clones, about 84% of them found once; the top ten carry 1.5% to 1.7%. This TCR was recovered from a man between 45 and 60 years old with acute or convalescent COVID-19. Sequencing input: peripheral blood.

The CDR3 reads CASSPTRLYGYTF. Written as DNA, the CDR3 is TGTGCCAGCAGCCCGACGAGGTTGTATGGCTACACCTTC. The chain joins TRBV6-5 to TRBJ1-2; no definite D call. The CDR3 sequence is 13 residues long. In germline, CDR1 is MNHEY, CDR2 SVGAGI. The V gene lost 6 bases and the J gene lost 5 bases, with 13 bases spanning the gap.